These 20 T cell receptor beta chains share one sample of origin, sequenced in a study of T cells after yellow fever vaccination. TCRdb itself ran the 5' RACE reads through MiXCR, one entry per CDR3 protein. This table holds nearly 70,000 distinct CDR3 sequences, less than 8.5% found once. Specimen: CD8+ T cells sorted from PBMCs, collected about 41 days after the first yellow fever vaccination. Receptors were obtained from a man younger than 30 who received the YFV17D yellow fever vaccine.

This clonotype showed up just a few times. J is TRBJ2-2 and V is TRBV25-1, with TRBD1 matching 7 bases. The length of the CDR3 is 18 residues. Germline V CDR1 and CDR2: MGHDK, SYGVNS. Trimming at V came to 4 bases and at J to 0 bases, leaving 11 bases not matched to a gene. The CDR3 is CASSGRDSHHSNTGELFF. In DNA, the CDR3 is TGTGCCAGCAGTGGCCGGGACAGCCACCACTCGAACACCGGGGAGCTGTTTTTT.

The chain recombines TRBV12-3 or TRBV12-4 with TRBJ1-2, with TRBD1 identical over 7 bases. Trimming removed 3 bases from V and 3 bases from J; junction bases left unmatched: 4. This CDR3 has 14 amino acids. In nucleotides, the CDR3 is TGTGCCAGCAGTTTTGAGGGGGCCCACTATGGCTACACCTTC. This encodes CASSFEGAHYGYTF.

The CDR3 sequence: CASSFYRGSGELFF. The CDR3 nucleotides are TGTGCCAGCAGTTTTTACAGGGGTTCCGGGGAGCTGTTTTTT. The V gene is TRBV6-4, the J gene TRBJ2-2, with TRBD1 matching 7 bases. CDR1 and CDR2 from the germline V gene are MRHNA and SNTAGT. Unmatched junction bases numbered 6, after V lost 5 bases and J lost 6 bases. This CDR3 has 14 residues.

This clonotype was counted a few times. The CDR3 DNA sequence: TGTGCCAGCCAATCAGGACACTCTTACAATGAGCAGTTCTTC. This codes for CASQSGHSYNEQFF. The J gene is TRBJ2-1, the V gene TRBV12-3 or TRBV12-4, with D possibly matching TRBD1 (5 bases). Trimming removed 8 bases from V and 4 bases from J, with 15 bases in between. This CDR3 spans 14 amino acids.

There are a few counts of this clonotype. This rearrangement joins TRBV5-4 to TRBJ2-3; the match to TRBD1 covers 7 bases. Germline V lookup: CDR1 SGHNT, CDR2 YYREEE (reference sequence). The CDR3 spans 15 residues. The junction had 10 bases not matched to a gene; V was cut back by 7 bases and J by 2 bases. The CDR3 here is CASVSPGQTTDTQYF. Written as DNA, the CDR3 is TGTGCCAGCGTCAGCCCGGGACAGACCACAGATACGCAGTATTTT.

The chain combines TRBV7-2 with TRBJ2-7, with 9 nucleotides matching TRBD2. CDR3 length equals 15 residues. V was pared by 5 bases and J by 6 bases, with 11 bases of the junction left unmatched. Germline V gene lookup returns CDR1 SGHTA and CDR2 FQGNSA. In nucleotides, the CDR3 is TGTGCCAGCAGCCCGACGAAGCGGGGGGCACGCGAGCAGTACTTC. This codes for CASSPTKRGAREQYF. Filled out from reference TRBV7-2 and TRBJ2-7, the complete variable domain reads GAGVSQSPSNKVTEKGKDVELRCDPISGHTALYWYRQSLGQGLEFLIYFQGNSAPDKSGLPSDRFSAERTGGSVSTLTIQRTQQEDSAVYLCASSPTKRGAREQYFGPGTRLTVT.

V and J are TRBV6-5 and TRBJ2-2; 7 positions agree with TRBD2. Per the germline V gene, CDR1 is MNHEY and CDR2 is SVGAGI. The CDR3 extends over 14 amino acids. V lost 0 bases and J lost 6; bases outside the gene matches: 1. The CDR3 loop is CASSYSRGAGELFF. The CDR3 region has the DNA TGTGCCAGCAGTTACTCCCGGGGGGCCGGGGAGCTGTTTTTT.

At least ten counts were recorded for this clonotype. V is TRBV9 and J is TRBJ2-1, with no clear D. The germline V gene encodes CDR1 SGDLS and CDR2 YYNGEE. V was cut by 4 bases and J by 8 bases, with 16 bases left in between. The CDR3 has 14 residues. The CDR3 nucleotides are TGTGCCAGCAGCCCGGGTGTTCGGTCCGATGAGCAGTTCTTC. Protein sequence: CASSPGVRSDEQFF.

The rearrangement joins TRBV5-5 to TRBJ2-1; unclear D gene. V was shortened by 8 bases and J by 11 bases, with 23 bases between the two germline ends. CDR1 SGHKS and CDR2 YYEKEE come from the germline V gene (reference sequence). The CDR3 length is 14 residues. CDR3 loop: CARSPGPITGQQFF. The CDR3 DNA follows: TGTGCCAGGAGCCCCGGGCCAATTACGGGTCAGCAGTTCTTC.

This clonotype appeared many times. The chain joins TRBV29-1 to TRBJ2-2, with D unresolved. The CDR3 contains 12 residues. Germline V gene sequence: CDR1 SQVTM, CDR2 ANQGSEA. V lost 6 bases, J lost 5 bases, and 10 bases lay in between. The CDR3: CSVRKGTGELFF. DNA of the CDR3: TGCAGCGTGAGGAAGGGAACCGGGGAGCTGTTTTTT.

The table lists this clonotype with many counts. The J gene is TRBJ2-1, the V gene TRBV7-6; 7 nucleotides match TRBD1. CDR1 and CDR2 (germline): SGHVS, FNYEAQ. This CDR3 contains 14 residues. The V segment lost 5 bases and the J segment 6 bases; nucleotides outside the gene matches: 7. The CDR3 nucleotides read TGTGCCAGCAGCCCCTGGACAGGCTCCAATGAGCAGTTCTTC. Its protein is CASSPWTGSNEQFF.

The table lists this clonotype with many counts. The V call is TRBV7-9, the J call TRBJ2-7, with 7 bases matching TRBD1. The V segment lost 0 bases and the J segment 6 bases; nucleotides outside the gene matches: 2. This CDR3 comprises 13 residues. Germline V CDR1 and CDR2: SEHNR, FQNEAQ (reference sequence). For the CDR3, the DNA is TGTGCCAGCAGCTTAGCAGGGGGCCTCGAGCAGTACGTC. As protein: CASSLAGGLEQYV.

This clonotype has only a few counts. This chain connects TRBV7-9 to TRBJ2-5, with unresolved D. The CDR3 has 14 residues. CDR1 is SEHNR and CDR2 is FQNEAQ in the germline V gene (reference sequence). V shed 2 bases and J shed 1 base, with 8 bases lying between them. The CDR3 sequence: CASSLHNFQETQYF. The CDR3 coding sequence is TGTGCCAGCAGCTTACATAATTTCCAAGAGACCCAGTACTTC.

In this sample, this clonotype turned up many times. The rearrangement links TRBV4-1 to TRBJ2-1, with 8 nucleotides matching TRBD2. CDR1 is MGHRA and CDR2 is YSYEKL in the germline V gene. Trimming removed 0 bases from V and 0 bases from J; junction bases left unmatched: 4. The CDR3 contains 17 residues. CDR3 region: CASSQDVAGSSYNEQFF. DNA of the CDR3: TGCGCCAGCAGCCAAGACGTAGCGGGGAGCTCCTACAATGAGCAGTTCTTC.

This clonotype was detected ten times or more. V gene TRBV7-9 combines with J gene TRBJ2-5; 9 bases match TRBD1. The CDR3 covers 16 residues. The germline V gene encodes CDR1 SEHNR and CDR2 FQNEAQ (reference sequence). Losses at the gene ends were 6 bases for V and 7 bases for J; bases not matched to a gene: 15. The CDR3 protein is CASSTPPGQGIWTQYF. CDR3 coding DNA: TGTGCCAGCAGTACACCGCCGGGACAGGGTATTTGGACCCAGTACTTC.

Ten or more counts support this clonotype. The J gene is TRBJ2-1, the V gene TRBV6-5, with D tentatively TRBD1 or TRBD2 (5 bases each). Germline V gene lookup returns CDR1 MNHEY and CDR2 SVGAGI. The CDR3 extends over 18 amino acids. Trimming removed 0 bases at V and 2 bases at J, with 17 bases between. DNA for the CDR3: TGTGCCAGCAGTTACTCGAGGGGCGGTGCATGGCCCTACAATGAGCAGTTCTTC. The encoded protein is CASSYSRGGAWPYNEQFF.

This clonotype was recorded at least ten times. The chain links TRBV20-1 to TRBJ1-4, with no clear D. In germline, CDR1 is DFQATT, CDR2 SNEGSKA (reference sequence). CDR3 length: 14 residues. The ends were cut back, 1 base at V and 1 base at J, with 7 bases in the middle. This CDR3 reads CSARAPETNEKLFF. Here the CDR3 DNA reads TGCAGTGCTAGAGCACCCGAAACTAATGAAAAACTGTTTTTT.

This clonotype came up many times. This chain uses TRBV20-1 with TRBJ1-5; the D is unclear. CDR1 is DFQATT, CDR2 SNEGSKA, per germline (reference sequence). This CDR3 is 16 amino acids long. V lost 0 bases and J 0 bases, leaving 12 bases between the germline ends. CDR3 DNA: TGCAGTGCTAGAGACCGCAGCCTTAATAGCAATCAGCCCCAGCATTTT. Translated: CSARDRSLNSNQPQHF.

The V gene is TRBV4-3, the J gene TRBJ1-6; D might be TRBD1 (6 bases). Trimming cost V 3 bases and J 9 bases, with 15 bases left between them. This CDR3 region has 15 residues. Per the germline V gene, CDR1 is LGHNA and CDR2 is YSLEER. In nucleotides, the CDR3 is TGCGCCAGCAGCCAGGGGGCATCACTAAGTTCACCCCTCCACTTT. Translating gives CASSQGASLSSPLHF.

This clonotype has only a few counts. The chain employs TRBV19 and TRBJ2-2; TRBD1 is a possible D gene (5 bases). Germline V gives CDR1 LNHDA, CDR2 SQIVND (reference sequence). V lost 3 bases and J lost 4, with 12 bases in between. This CDR3 has 15 residues. CDR3 protein: CASSISGLATGELFF. For the CDR3, the DNA is TGTGCCAGTAGTATCTCAGGGCTGGCCACCGGGGAGCTGTTTTTT.